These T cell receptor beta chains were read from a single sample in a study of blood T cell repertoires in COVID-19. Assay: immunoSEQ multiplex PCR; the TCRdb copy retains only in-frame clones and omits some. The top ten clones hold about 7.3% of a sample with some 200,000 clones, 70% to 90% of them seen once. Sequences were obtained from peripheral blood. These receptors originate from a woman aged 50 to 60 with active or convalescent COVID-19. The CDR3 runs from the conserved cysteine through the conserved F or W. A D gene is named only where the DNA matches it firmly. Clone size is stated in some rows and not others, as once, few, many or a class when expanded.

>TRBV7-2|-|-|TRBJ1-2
TGTGCCAGCAGCTCTTGGGAGGGGGATGGCTACACCTTC
CASSSWEGDGYTF
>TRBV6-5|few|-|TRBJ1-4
TGTGCCAGCAGAGGGGTCACTAATGAAAAACTGTTTTTT
CASRGVTNEKLFF
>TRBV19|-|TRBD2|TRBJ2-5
TGTGCCAGTAGTTTTCGGGGGGGCCGGGCCCAGTACTTC
CASSFRGGRAQYF
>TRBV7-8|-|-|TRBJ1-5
TGTGCCAGCAGCTTACGGGGGGCGCATAGCAATCAGCCCCAGCATTTT
CASSLRGAHSNQPQHF
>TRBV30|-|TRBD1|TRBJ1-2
TGTGCCTGGAGAAGGGGGCCGAATGGCTACACCTTC
CAWRRGPNGYTF
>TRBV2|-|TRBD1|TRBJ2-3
TGTGCCAGCAGGGCCTGGGACAGAAGCACAGATACGCAGTATTTT
CASRAWDRSTDTQYF
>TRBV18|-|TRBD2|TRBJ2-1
TGTGCCAGCTCACGTTCGGGCGGGGGGATCGATGAGCAGTTCTTC
CASSRSGGGIDEQFF
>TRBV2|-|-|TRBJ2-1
TGTGCTAGAAAGCTAGTCAATGAGCAGTTCTTC
CARKLVNEQFF
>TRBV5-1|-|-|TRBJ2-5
TGCGCCAGCAGCTTTTCCGCAGGTTGGGAAGAGACCCAGTACTTC
CASSFSAGWEETQYF
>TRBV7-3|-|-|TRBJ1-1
TGTGCCAGCAGCACCACAGGTAACACTGAAGCTTTCTTT
CASSTTGNTEAFF
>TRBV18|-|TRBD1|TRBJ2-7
TGTGCCAGCTCACCACCCGGGACAGGGTTCTCCGAGCAGTACTTC
CASSPPGTGFSEQYF
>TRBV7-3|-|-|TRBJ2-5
TGTGCCAGCAGCCCCCTAGAGACCCAAGAGACCCAGTACTTC
CASSPLETQETQYF
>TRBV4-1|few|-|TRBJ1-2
TGCGCCAGCAGCCAAGTCAGGTATCCGGGAACTATCTCCTATGGCTACACCTTC
CASSQVRYPGTISYGYTF
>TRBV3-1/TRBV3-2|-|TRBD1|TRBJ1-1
TGTGCCAGCAGCCAAGATGACAGGGGGAACACTGAAGCTTTCTTT
CASSQDDRGNTEAFF
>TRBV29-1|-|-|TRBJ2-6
TGCAGCGTCGGCGGGGACTCTGGGGCCAACGTCCTGACTTTC
CSVGGDSGANVLTF
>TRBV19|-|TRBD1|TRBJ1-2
TGTGCCAGTAAGGCCGGGACAGCCTATGGCTACACCTTC
CASKAGTAYGYTF
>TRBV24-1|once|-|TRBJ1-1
TGTGCCCCCAGTGATTGGGCCGGGGGGGAAGCTTTCTTT
CAPSDWAGGEAFF
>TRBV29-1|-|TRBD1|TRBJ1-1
TGCAGCGTTGAAACCGGACAGGGCATGAACACTGAAGCTTTCTTT
CSVETGQGMNTEAFF
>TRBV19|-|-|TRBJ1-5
TGTGCCAGTAGTATAGAGGCCAATCAGCCCCAGCATTTT
CASSIEANQPQHF
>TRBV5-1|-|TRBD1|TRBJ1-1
TGCGCCAGCAGCGGACAGGGACATAACACTGAAGCTTTCTTT
CASSGQGHNTEAFF
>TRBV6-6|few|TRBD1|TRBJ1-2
TGTGCCAGCAGTCCCAGGGCCCAGGGGGCGATATTGATTTATGGCTACACCTTC
CASSPRAQGAILIYGYTF
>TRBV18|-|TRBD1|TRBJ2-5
TGTGCCAGCTCACCACCGATGACAGGGGGCGGCGAGACCCAGTACTTC
CASSPPMTGGGETQYF
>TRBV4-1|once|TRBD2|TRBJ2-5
TGCGCCAGCAGCCAGGCGGGACTAGCGGTGAAGACCCAGTACTTC
CASSQAGLAVKTQYF
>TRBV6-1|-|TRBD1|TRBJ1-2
TGTGCCAGCAGTGAACAGGGGGGCAGGATGGGCTACACCTTC
CASSEQGGRMGYTF
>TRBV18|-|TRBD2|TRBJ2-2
TGTGCCAGCTCACCACCGGAGAGGGGGAGCGGGAGAAAGAACACCGGGGAGCTGTTTTTT
CASSPPERGSGRKNTGELFF
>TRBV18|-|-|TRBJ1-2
TGTGCCAGCTCACCGGAGGGTAGTGACTATGGCTACACCTTC
CASSPEGSDYGYTF
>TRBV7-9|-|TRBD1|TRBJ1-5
TGTGCCAGCAGCTCAGCGGGACAGCCGCCCGGAAGCAATCAGCCCCAGCATTTT
CASSSAGQPPGSNQPQHF
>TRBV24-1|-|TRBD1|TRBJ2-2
TGTGCCACCAGCATGACAGGGACGAACACCGGGGAGCTGTTTTTT
CATSMTGTNTGELFF
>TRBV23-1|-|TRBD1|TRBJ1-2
TGCGCCAGCTCTTCAACCTCGGGACAGCTGCTCTATCGAGGGACCTTC
CASSSTSGQLLYRGTF
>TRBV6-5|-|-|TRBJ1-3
TGTGCCAGCAGAGTCGGGGGGGGGCCTGGAAACACCATATATTTT
CASRVGGGPGNTIYF
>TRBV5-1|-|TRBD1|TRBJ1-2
TGCGCCAGCAGCTTTACGACAGGGGCTAACTATGGCTACACCTTC
CASSFTTGANYGYTF
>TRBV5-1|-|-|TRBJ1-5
TGCGCCACCATGCGTAACAGGGTGACTCAGCCCCAGCATTTT
CATMRNRVTQPQHF
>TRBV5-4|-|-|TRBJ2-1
TGTGCCAGCAGCTTGAATCCAGGGGAGCATGAGCAGTTCTTC
CASSLNPGEHEQFF
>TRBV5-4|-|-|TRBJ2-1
TGTGCCAGCAGTTCAGACAATGAGCAGTTCTTC
CASSSDNEQFF
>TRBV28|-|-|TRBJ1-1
TGTGCCAGCCTTGAGGGTGGGAGTATCACTGAAGCTTTCTTT
CASLEGGSITEAFF
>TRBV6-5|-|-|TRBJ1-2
TGTGCCAGCAGCCCGGGGGTCTATGGCTACACCTTC
CASSPGVYGYTF
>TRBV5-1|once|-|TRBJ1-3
TGCGCCAGCAGCTCCGGAGGTATCTCTGGAAACACCATATATTTT
CASSSGGISGNTIYF
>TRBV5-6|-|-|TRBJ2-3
TGTGCCAGCAGCTTGCTATCAGGGACTCTCACAGATACGCAGTATTTT
CASSLLSGTLTDTQYF
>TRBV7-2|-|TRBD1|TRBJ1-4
TGTGCCAGCAGCTTGGGGACAGCAACTAATGAAAAACTGTTTTTT
CASSLGTATNEKLFF
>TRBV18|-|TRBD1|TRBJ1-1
TGTGCCAGCTCACCGGACAGGGGAGTCACTGAAGCTTTCTTT
CASSPDRGVTEAFF
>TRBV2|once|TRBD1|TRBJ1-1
TGTGCCAGCAACGCCGGACAGGGGAACACTGAAGCTTTCTTT
CASNAGQGNTEAFF
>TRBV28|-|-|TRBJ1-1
TGTGCCAGCGCCCCTATCCTGAACACTGAAGCTTTCTTT
CASAPILNTEAFF
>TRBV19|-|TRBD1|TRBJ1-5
TGTGCCAGTAGTTTCAAACAGGGGGGACAGCCCCAGCATTTT
CASSFKQGGQPQHF
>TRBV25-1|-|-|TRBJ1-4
TGTGCCAGCAGTGAACCCGGGAAGGAAAAACTGTTTTTT
CASSEPGKEKLFF
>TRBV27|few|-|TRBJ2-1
TGTGCCAGCAGTTTAGGGGGGAATGAGCAGTTCTTC
CASSLGGNEQFF
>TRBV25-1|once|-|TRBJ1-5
TGTGCCAGCAGTGAGGCTGGTGCCACCAATCAGCCCCAGCATTTT
CASSEAGATNQPQHF
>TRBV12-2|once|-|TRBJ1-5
TGTGCAAGTCGCTTAGCGACGGTTTTGGGCTTTCAGCCCCAGCATTTT
CASRLATVLGFQPQHF
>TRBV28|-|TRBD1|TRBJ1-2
TGTGCCAGCAGCAGGACAGGACGTGGCTACACCTTC
CASSRTGRGYTF
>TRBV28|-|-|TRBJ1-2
TGTGCCAGCAGAGAAGGGGGGGTCGTTGGCTACACCTTC
CASREGGVVGYTF
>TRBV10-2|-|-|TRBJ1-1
TGCGCCAGCTCAGGGTTACGCACTGAAGCTTTCTTT
CASSGLRTEAFF
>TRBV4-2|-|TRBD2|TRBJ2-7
TGTGCCAGCAGCCCCCCTAGCGGGAACTCCTACGAGCAGTACTTC
CASSPPSGNSYEQYF
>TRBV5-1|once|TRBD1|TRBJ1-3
TGCGCCAGCAGCTTACAGGGATGGACAGGGAGAAACACCATATATTTT
CASSLQGWTGRNTIYF